The rows below give T cell receptor beta chains drawn from one sample of a study of blood T cell repertoires in COVID-19. TCRdb's copy holds only in-frame clones and misses some; the assay was immunoSEQ multiplex PCR. The sample comprises nearly 350,000 clones, about 93% of which are singletons, and 2.5% to 4% rests with the top ten. Sequencing input: peripheral blood. These receptors came from a woman under 30 who had recovered from COVID-19. CDR3s include the opening cysteine and the closing phenylalanine or tryptophan. The D gene is left open where the match is weak. Some rows mark clone size as missing; the rest say once, few, many or name a class of expanded clone.

clone size	V gene	D gene	J gene	CDR3 length	CDR3 protein	CDR3 DNA
.	TRBV20-1	TRBD1	TRBJ1-1	15	CSANDRGRMNTEAFF	TGCAGTGCTAATGACAGGGGGAGGATGAACACTGAAGCTTTCTTT
.	TRBV9	.	TRBJ2-1	13	CASSVDAFGEQFF	TGTGCCAGCAGCGTAGACGCTTTCGGTGAGCAGTTCTTC
.	TRBV30	TRBD2	TRBJ2-5	14	CAWSGGEGPRTQYF	TGTGCCTGGAGTGGTGGGGAGGGCCCTAGGACCCAGTACTTC
.	TRBV7-2	.	TRBJ2-2	15	CASRGGLRVHGELFF	TGTGCCAGCAGAGGGGGTTTGCGGGTGCACGGGGAGCTGTTTTTT
many	TRBV29-1	.	TRBJ1-4	13	CSVVSGFNEKLFF	TGCAGCGTTGTTTCAGGGTTTAACGAAAAACTGTTTTTT
.	TRBV15	TRBD1	TRBJ1-1	18	CATSRGYDRGRENTEAFF	TGTGCCACCAGCAGAGGGTATGACAGGGGAAGGGAGAACACTGAAGCTTTCTTT
.	TRBV29-1	.	TRBJ1-3	14	CSVEPGFSGNTIYF	TGCAGCGTTGAACCAGGGTTCTCTGGAAACACCATATATTTT
.	TRBV9	.	TRBJ2-1	16	CASSVEYLGLGNEQFF	TGTGCCAGCAGCGTAGAGTACCTGGGACTTGGGAATGAGCAGTTCTTC
.	TRBV2	TRBD1	TRBJ1-1	16	CARKLLDRGLNTEAFF	TGTGCCAGAAAGCTCCTGGACAGGGGATTGAACACTGAAGCTTTCTTT
.	TRBV7-8	TRBD2	TRBJ2-2	16	CASSRVAGAGTGELFF	TGTGCCAGCAGCCGAGTAGCGGGAGCGGGCACCGGGGAGCTGTTTTTT
.	TRBV2	.	TRBJ1-5	15	CASSEALGGNQPQHF	TGTGCCAGCAGTGAAGCGCTAGGGGGCAATCAGCCCCAGCATTTT
.	TRBV11-3	TRBD1	TRBJ1-1	15	CASSPRQQGHTEAFF	TGTGCCAGCAGCCCCCGGCAACAGGGGCACACTGAAGCTTTCTTT
.	TRBV2	.	TRBJ2-1	15	CASRSSSSSYNEQFF	TGTGCCAGCAGGAGTAGCTCCAGCTCCTACAATGAGCAGTTCTTC
.	TRBV24-1	.	TRBJ2-1	15	CATEPGVPSYNEQFF	TGTGCCACCGAACCGGGAGTTCCCTCCTACAATGAGCAGTTCTTC
.	TRBV7-9	.	TRBJ2-2	16	CASSPTPGVNTGELFF	TGTGCCAGCAGCCCAACTCCGGGGGTCAACACCGGGGAGCTGTTTTTT
.	TRBV11-3	.	TRBJ1-1	12	CASSLQGTEAFF	TGTGCCAGCAGCTTACAGGGGACTGAAGCTTTCTTT
.	TRBV6-5	TRBD2	TRBJ2-1	14	CASSSPSGNFEQFF	TGTGCCAGCAGTTCCCCTAGCGGGAATTTTGAGCAGTTCTTC
.	TRBV15	.	TRBJ1-2	16	CATSRDIGQVDYGYTF	TGTGCCACCAGCAGAGATATTGGGCAGGTAGATTATGGCTACACCTTC
.	TRBV9	TRBD2	TRBJ2-1	17	CASSARPGLASYNEQFF	TGTGCCAGCAGCGCGAGGCCGGGACTAGCGTCCTACAATGAGCAGTTCTTC
.	TRBV4-2	.	TRBJ2-3	14	CASSQVQSTDTQYF	TGTGCCAGCAGCCAAGTCCAGTCCACAGATACGCAGTATTTT
.	TRBV7-9	TRBD1	TRBJ2-6	17	CASSAGQGGPGANVLTF	TGTGCCAGCAGCGCTGGACAGGGTGGTCCTGGGGCCAACGTCCTGACTTTC
once	TRBV27	TRBD2	TRBJ2-1	16	CASSPRSTSWGNEQFF	TGTGCCAGCAGTCCACGCTCGACTAGCTGGGGCAATGAGCAGTTCTTC
.	TRBV18	.	TRBJ1-2	13	CASSLDSNYGYTF	TGTGCCAGCTCACTCGACAGTAACTATGGCTACACCTTC
.	TRBV12-3/TRBV12-4	TRBD1	TRBJ1-2	12	CASSPGQDGYTF	TGTGCCAGCAGTCCGGGACAGGATGGCTACACCTTC
many	TRBV7-9	.	TRBJ1-5	12	CASSLYDQPQHF	TGTGCCAGCAGCTTATATGATCAGCCCCAGCATTTT
.	TRBV18	TRBD2	TRBJ2-1	15	CASSPVTSGNNEQFF	TGTGCCAGCTCACCTGTGACTAGCGGGAACAATGAGCAGTTCTTC
.	TRBV19	.	TRBJ2-5	14	CASSTSRGQETQYF	TGTGCCAGTAGTACGTCTAGAGGGCAAGAGACCCAGTACTTC
.	TRBV30	.	TRBJ1-5	13	CAWSVQGDQPQHF	TGTGCCTGGAGTGTACAAGGAGATCAGCCCCAGCATTTT
.	TRBV10-1	.	TRBJ2-1	14	CASSERPAERVQFF	TGCGCCAGCAGTGAACGACCGGCGGAGAGGGTGCAGTTCTTC
.	TRBV4-3	.	TRBJ2-5	17	CASSQVRAGPSQETQYF	TGCGCCAGCAGCCAAGTTAGGGCAGGGCCATCACAAGAGACCCAGTACTTC
.	TRBV19	.	TRBJ1-1	15	CASSARSGVGTEAFF	TGTGCCAGTAGTGCCCGATCAGGGGTGGGTACTGAAGCTTTCTTT
few	TRBV25-1	TRBD1	TRBJ1-5	14	CASRDRGLNQPQHF	TGTGCCAGCAGAGACAGGGGGCTCAATCAGCCCCAGCATTTT
.	TRBV4-3	.	TRBJ1-1	13	CASSQVNSGEAFF	TGCGCCAGCAGCCAAGTTAATTCAGGGGAAGCTTTCTTT
once	TRBV6-2/TRBV6-3	TRBD1	TRBJ1-2	16	CASSSHRDRGGYGYTF	TGTGCCAGCAGTTCCCACCGGGACAGGGGTGGGTATGGCTACACCTTC
.	TRBV6-5	.	TRBJ2-1	15	CASSYLGAGVSEQFF	TGTGCCAGCAGTTACTTAGGAGCAGGGGTCAGTGAGCAGTTCTTC
.	TRBV7-9	.	TRBJ1-1	15	CASSLTNPMNTEAFF	TGTGCCAGCAGCTTAACGAACCCTATGAACACTGAAGCTTTCTTT
.	TRBV4-1	TRBD1	TRBJ1-1	14	CASSHGQGLGEAFF	TGCGCCAGCAGCCATGGACAGGGGTTGGGTGAAGCTTTCTTT
once	TRBV7-7	TRBD2	TRBJ2-2	15	CASSLGAGGVGELFF	TGTGCCAGCAGCTTGGGAGCGGGAGGTGTCGGGGAGCTGTTTTTT
.	TRBV15	.	TRBJ1-5	15	CATSRDGTSNQPQHF	TGTGCCACCAGCAGAGATGGGACAAGCAATCAGCCCCAGCATTTT
once	TRBV5-4	.	TRBJ2-3	13	CASSLSPGDTQYF	TGTGCCAGCAGCTTGAGTCCCGGAGATACGCAGTATTTT
few	TRBV12-5	.	TRBJ1-1	13	CASGPRDGRVAFF	TGTGCTAGTGGCCCCCGGGATGGCCGGGTAGCTTTCTTT
once	TRBV11-2	.	TRBJ2-3	17	CASSRQSFTRQTDTQYF	TGTGCCAGCAGCCGACAGAGTTTTACGAGACAGACAGATACGCAGTATTTT
.	TRBV3-1/TRBV3-2	.	TRBJ2-5	13	CASQAEAGETQYF	TGTGCCAGCCAGGCGGAGGCGGGGGAGACCCAGTACTTC
.	TRBV5-1	TRBD1	TRBJ1-6	16	CASSPRTGGLDSPLHF	TGCGCCAGCAGCCCTAGGACAGGGGGCTTGGATTCACCCCTCCACTTT
.	TRBV5-6	TRBD2	TRBJ2-2	17	CASSLGLAGWNTGELFF	TGTGCCAGCAGCCTGGGACTAGCGGGATGGAACACCGGGGAGCTGTTTTTT
.	TRBV28	TRBD1	TRBJ1-5	18	CASSTWAGGGVSNQPQHF	TGTGCCAGCAGTACCTGGGCAGGGGGCGGTGTAAGCAATCAGCCCCAGCATTTT
.	TRBV4-3	TRBD2	TRBJ2-1	15	CASSPGTSGRLEQFF	TGCGCCAGCAGCCCCGGGACTAGCGGGAGATTGGAGCAGTTCTTC